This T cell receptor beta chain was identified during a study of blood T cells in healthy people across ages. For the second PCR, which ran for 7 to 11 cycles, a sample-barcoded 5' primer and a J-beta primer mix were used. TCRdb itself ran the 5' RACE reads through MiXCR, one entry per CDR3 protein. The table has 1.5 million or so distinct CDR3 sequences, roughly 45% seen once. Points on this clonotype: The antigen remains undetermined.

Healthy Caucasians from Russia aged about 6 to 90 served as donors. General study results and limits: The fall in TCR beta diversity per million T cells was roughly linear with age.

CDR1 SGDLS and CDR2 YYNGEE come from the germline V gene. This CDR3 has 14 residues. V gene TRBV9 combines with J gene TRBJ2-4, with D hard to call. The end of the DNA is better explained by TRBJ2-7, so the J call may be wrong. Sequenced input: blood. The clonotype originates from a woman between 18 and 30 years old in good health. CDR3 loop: CASSETPQTNEQYF. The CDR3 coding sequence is TGTGCCAGCAGCGAGACTCCCCAAACCAACGAGCAGTACTTC.